This entry lists 27 T cell receptor beta chains sequenced from one sample in a study of lymphopenia after photon versus proton radiotherapy. The data were produced by immunoSEQ multiplex PCR, yet TCRdb's version contains in-frame clones alone and is incomplete. The sample holds about 39,000 clones, about 94% seen once. This specimen consisted of peripheral blood, obtained from a patient treated with photon-based radiotherapy. The receptor set was obtained from a man aged 55 to 70 with cholangiocarcinoma.

The rearrangement uses TRBV28 and TRBJ2-7, with 9 nucleotides matching TRBD1. CDR3 length: 14 amino acids. The V gene end was trimmed by 6 bases and the J gene end by 3 bases; junction bases not matched to a gene: 6. CDR1 and CDR2 (germline): MDHEN, SYDVKM. The CDR3 region has the DNA TGTGCCAGCAGAAACACAGGGGGCTTCTACGAGCAGTACTTC. Protein product: CASRNTGGFYEQYF. Full variable domain (outside the CDR3, taken from reference TRBV28 and TRBJ2-7): DVKVTQSSRYLVKRTGEKVFLECVQDMDHENMFWYRQDPGLGLRLIYFSYDVKMKEKGDIPEGYSVSREKKERFSLILESASTNQTSMYLCASRNTGGFYEQYFGPGTRLTVT.

The CDR3 nucleotides read TGTGCCAGCAGCATGCAACGCGGGGGATCGCAGTATTTT. Its protein product is CASSMQRGGSQYF. The chain joins TRBV28 to TRBJ2-3; 7 bases map to TRBD2. The junction had 10 bases not matched to a gene; V was cut back by 6 bases and J by 10 bases. Per germline, CDR1 MDHEN and CDR2 SYDVKM. This CDR3 contains 13 residues.

This chain joins TRBV7-9 and TRBJ1-2; 8 nucleotides match TRBD1. CDR3 length: 14 residues. Trimming at V came to 5 bases and at J to 7 bases, leaving 9 bases not matched to a gene. CDR1 is SEHNR and CDR2 is FQNEAQ in the germline V gene (reference sequence). The CDR3 is CASSRGQGSSGYTF. The CDR3 bases are TGTGCCAGCAGCCGCGGACAGGGAAGTAGTGGCTACACCTTC.

V is TRBV5-4 and J is TRBJ2-4; D not resolved. V lost 0 bases, J lost 15 bases, and 16 bases lay in between. CDR1 and CDR2 from the germline V gene are SGHNT and YYREEE (reference sequence). The CDR3 loop spans 13 amino acids. CDR3 in amino acids: CASSLDGPSLWYF. For the CDR3, the DNA is TGTGCCAGCAGCTTGGACGGGCCCAGCCTATGGTACTTC.

J is TRBJ2-3 and V is TRBV6-5; a possible D gene is TRBD2 (5 bases). Trimming removed 2 bases at V and 8 bases at J, with 17 bases between. Germline CDR1 and CDR2: MNHEY and SVGAGI. This CDR3 contains 15 residues. The CDR3 loop is CASSYPRGIAGTQYF. The CDR3 DNA reads as TGTGCCAGCAGTTACCCCCGGGGAATCGCAGGTACGCAGTATTTT.

This rearrangement joins TRBV15 to TRBJ2-1; 7 nucleotides match TRBD2. V shed 4 bases, J shed 6 bases, and the junction held 12 bases outside the gene matches. Germline V lookup: CDR1 LNHNV, CDR2 YYDKDF (reference sequence). The CDR3 runs 16 residues. CDR3 sequence reads: CATSKPASGKGNEQFF. The CDR3 coding sequence is TGTGCCACCAGCAAACCGGCTAGCGGTAAGGGCAATGAGCAGTTCTTC.

This sequence joins TRBV4-1 and TRBJ2-2, with a weak D call TRBD2 (5 bases). Germline CDR1 MGHRA, CDR2 YSYEKL. Trimming stripped 0 bases from V and 0 bases from J, with 17 bases between. The CDR3 spans 19 residues. The DNA for the CDR3 is TGCGCCAGCAGCCAAGACTATTCCTCGGGGTTCGCGAACACCGGGGAGCTGTTTTTT. This gives the protein CASSQDYSSGFANTGELFF.

The rearrangement uses TRBV10-3 and TRBJ1-4; TRBD1 might be the D (6 bases). V was trimmed by 4 bases and J by 6 bases, leaving 9 bases between them. Germline V gives CDR1 ENHRY, CDR2 SYGVKD. This CDR3 is 13 amino acids long. The CDR3 DNA sequence: TGTGCCATCAGTGGGGGGCCTGATGAAAAACTGTTTTTT. It is translated as CAISGGPDEKLFF.

In this sample, this clone turned up a few times. The chain employs TRBV28 and TRBJ1-5, with a tentative D call TRBD1 (5 bases). The V gene lost 10 bases and the J gene lost 6 bases, with 13 bases spanning the gap. Germline V CDR1 and CDR2: MDHEN, SYDVKM. This CDR3 has 12 residues. CDR3 amino acids: CATGGVGQPQHF. CDR3 coding DNA: TGTGCCACCGGGGGGGTTGGTCAGCCCCAGCATTTT.

This chain links TRBV19 with TRBJ2-6; a weak D match, TRBD1 (6 bases). The ends were cut back, 5 bases at V and 2 bases at J, with 10 bases in the middle. The CDR3 has 15 residues. The germline V gene encodes CDR1 LNHDA and CDR2 SQIVND (reference sequence). The CDR3 coding sequence is TGTGCCAGTAGTCCTCCAGGGGCTGGGGCCAACGTCCTGACTTTC. Its protein product is CASSPPGAGANVLTF.

This clone ranks as large. The chain carries TRBV5-4 and TRBJ2-3, with 13 bases lining up with TRBD2. From germline, CDR1 is SGHNT and CDR2 YYREEE (reference sequence). V shed 3 bases and J 7 bases; nucleotides not matched to a gene: 8. The CDR3 is 16 amino acids. In DNA form, the CDR3 reads TGTGCCAGCAGCTCGACACTAGCGGGGGGGCGGAATACGCAGTATTTT. Residues: CASSSTLAGGRNTQYF. Drawing the rest from reference TRBV5-4 and TRBJ2-3, the complete variable domain is ETGVTQSPTHLIKTRGQQVTLRCSSQSGHNTVSWYQQALGQGPQFIFQYYREEENGRGNFPPRFSGLQFPNYSSELNVNALELDDSALYLCASSSTLAGGRNTQYFGPGTRLTVL.

This clone was found once. The J gene is TRBJ2-7, the V gene TRBV4-3, with D possibly being TRBD1 (6 bases). This CDR3 spans 16 amino acids. Trimming removed 2 bases at V and 4 bases at J, with 18 bases between. Per the germline V gene, CDR1 is LGHNA and CDR2 is YSLEER. The CDR3 sequence is CASSQFILQGQYEQYF. CDR3 DNA sequence: TGCGCCAGCAGCCAATTTATACTCCAGGGGCAGTACGAGCAGTACTTC.

The chain joins TRBV7-8 to TRBJ2-7; no definite D call. In germline, CDR1 is SGHVS, CDR2 FQNEAQ. CDR3 length: 15 residues. Trimming removed 3 bases at V and 1 base at J, with 13 bases between. DNA for the CDR3: TGTGCCAGCAGCTTTTCTCATTACGATTCCTACGAGCAGTACTTC. Translated, it gives CASSFSHYDSYEQYF.

This sequence joins TRBV28 and TRBJ2-5; perhaps TRBD2 as D (6 bases). From germline, CDR1 is MDHEN and CDR2 SYDVKM. The CDR3 sequence is 13 residues long. The germline V and J ends were trimmed by 5 bases and 4 bases, with 11 bases remaining between them. The CDR3 nucleotides read TGTGCCAGCAGTGCGGGATATTCAGAGACCCAGTACTTC. This encodes CASSAGYSETQYF.

The V and J genes are TRBV23-1 and TRBJ2-7, with a tentative D call TRBD2 (5 bases). TRBV23-1 is given ORF status, its function remaining uncertain. The CDR3 covers 17 residues. Trimming removed 6 bases at V and 6 bases at J, with 27 bases between. This chain's CDR3 is CASSETPEDLAGGEQYF. The CDR3 DNA sequence: TGCGCCAGCAGCGAAACCCCAGAGGACTTGGCTGGAGGCGAGCAGTACTTC.

The chain employs TRBV15 and TRBJ2-1; no firm D call. Germline CDR1 is LNHNV and CDR2 is YYDKDF (reference sequence). The CDR3 runs to 15 residues. V was clipped by 1 base and J by 4 bases, with 11 bases between them. The CDR3 DNA reads as TGTGCCACCAGCAGAGGGGGAATGTTTTACAATGAGCAGTTCTTC. Its translation: CATSRGGMFYNEQFF.

The chain uses TRBV7-8 and TRBJ1-5; D not resolved. Per germline, CDR1 SGHVS and CDR2 FQNEAQ. V lost 4 bases and J 5 bases, leaving 12 bases between the germline ends. The CDR3 runs 14 residues. As DNA, the CDR3 is TGTGCCAGCAGCTGGGCCCTAATGGATCAGCCCCAGCATTTT. Its translation: CASSWALMDQPQHF.

This clone was seen a single time. The DNA of the CDR3 is TGTGCCAGCAGCTTTGTGGGGGCAGACGGTCAGCCCCAGCATTTT. Residues: CASSFVGADGQPQHF. The chain joins TRBV5-5 to TRBJ1-5; weak D call: TRBD1 (6 bases). Germline V CDR1 and CDR2: SGHKS, YYEKEE (reference sequence). V shed 2 bases and J shed 6 bases, with 15 bases lying between them. The CDR3 has 15 amino acids.

This chain connects TRBV2 to TRBJ2-3; tentatively, D is TRBD1 (6 bases). V was pared by 8 bases and J by 7 bases, with 19 bases between. Germline CDR1 reads SNHLY; CDR2 reads FYNNEI. This CDR3 has 14 residues. Here the CDR3 reads CASLQVGASNTQYF. The CDR3 DNA sequence: TGTGCCAGCCTACAAGTGGGGGCCTCGAATACGCAGTATTTT.

The chain uses TRBV7-2 and TRBJ1-5; no firm D call. V lost 1 base, J lost 5 bases, and 9 bases lay in between. Germline V CDR1 and CDR2: SGHTA, FQGNSA. The CDR3 runs to 14 residues. The CDR3 DNA is TGTGCCAGCAGCTTAGGAGGGTTCTATCAGCCCCAGCATTTT. Encoded protein: CASSLGGFYQPQHF.

This sequence joins TRBV18 and TRBJ2-3, with D possibly matching TRBD1 (7 bases). The ends were cut back, 5 bases at V and 1 base at J, with 13 bases in the middle. The germline V gene has CDR1 KGHSH and CDR2 LQKENI. The CDR3 runs to 15 residues. The CDR3 sequence: CASSRQGGGTDTQYF. DNA for the CDR3: TGTGCCAGCTCAAGACAGGGAGGCGGCACAGATACGCAGTATTTT.

The chain uses TRBV7-2 and TRBJ1-6; the D gene is possibly TRBD1 (6 bases). The CDR3 contains 18 residues. The V end lost 6 bases, the J end lost 0 bases, and 18 bases lay between the germline ends. Germline assignment: CDR1 SGHTA and CDR2 FQGNSA. In DNA form, the CDR3 reads TGTGCCAGCAGACTCGGCGGGGCAGGGGTCTCCTATAATTCACCCCTCCACTTT. Translation: CASRLGGAGVSYNSPLHF.

V usage is TRBV7-3 and J usage is TRBJ2-2; no definite D call. Trimming took 5 bases from V and 0 from J, leaving 10 bases between them. This CDR3 is built from 15 residues. Germline values: CDR1 SGHTA, CDR2 FQGTGA. The CDR3 protein is CASSRFPANTGELFF. DNA for the CDR3: TGTGCCAGCAGCCGATTCCCCGCGAACACCGGGGAGCTGTTTTTT.

V is TRBV27 and J is TRBJ2-6, with D unclear. Germline V gene data show CDR1 as MNHEY and CDR2 as SMNVEV (reference sequence). The CDR3 has 15 residues. V was shortened by 2 bases and J by 4 bases, with 9 bases between the two germline ends. The CDR3, as DNA: TGTGCCAGCAGTTTACTGTCGCTCGGGGCCAACGTCCTGACTTTC. Translation gives CASSLLSLGANVLTF. Full variable domain (missing parts from reference TRBV27 and TRBJ2-6): EAQVTQNPRYLITVTGKKLTVTCSQNMNHEYMSWYRQDPGLGLRQIYYSMNVEVTDKGDVPEGYKVSRKEKRNFPLILESPSPNQTSLYFCASSLLSLGANVLTFGAGSRLTVL.

In this sample, this clone turned up a few times. The chain is built from TRBV2 and TRBJ2-2; the D gene could be TRBD1 or TRBD2 (5 bases each). The CDR3 contains 18 residues. V was shortened by 6 bases and J by 6 bases, with 26 bases between the two germline ends. The germline gives CDR1 SNHLY, CDR2 FYNNEI. The CDR3 coding sequence is TGTGCCAGCAGGGGGACCCGGTGGGGTAGCCGTTCTGCCGGGGAGCTGTTTTTT. It encodes CASRGTRWGSRSAGELFF.

The genes are TRBV11-2 and TRBJ2-1; TRBD1 matches 9 bases. Per germline, CDR1 SGHAT and CDR2 FQNNGV. This CDR3 spans 16 amino acids. The V gene end was trimmed by 1 base and the J gene end by 5 bases; junction bases not matched to a gene: 6. CDR3 nucleotides: TGTGCCAGCAGCTTAGGTGGGACAGGGCCCAACAATGAGCAGTTCTTC. This gives the protein CASSLGGTGPNNEQFF.

V is TRBV19 and J is TRBJ1-5; D unclear. The CDR3 loop spans 9 amino acids. Trimming took 8 bases from V and 12 from J, leaving 8 bases between them. Per the germline V gene, CDR1 is LNHDA and CDR2 is SQIVND (reference sequence). In nucleotides, the CDR3 is TGTGCCAGTGGGGAGTTCCAGCATTTT. This codes for CASGEFQHF.